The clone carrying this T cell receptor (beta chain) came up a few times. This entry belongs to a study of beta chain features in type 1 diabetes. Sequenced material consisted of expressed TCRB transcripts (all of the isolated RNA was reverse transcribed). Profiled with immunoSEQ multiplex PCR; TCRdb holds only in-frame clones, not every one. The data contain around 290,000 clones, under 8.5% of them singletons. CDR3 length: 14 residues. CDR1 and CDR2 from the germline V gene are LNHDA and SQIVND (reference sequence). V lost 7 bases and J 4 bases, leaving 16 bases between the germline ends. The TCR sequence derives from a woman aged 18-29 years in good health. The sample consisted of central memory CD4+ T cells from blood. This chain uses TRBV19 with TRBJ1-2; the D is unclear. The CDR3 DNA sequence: TGTGCCAGTAAGGTTCAAGGCATACTCTATGGCTACACCTTC. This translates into CASKVQGILYGYTF.